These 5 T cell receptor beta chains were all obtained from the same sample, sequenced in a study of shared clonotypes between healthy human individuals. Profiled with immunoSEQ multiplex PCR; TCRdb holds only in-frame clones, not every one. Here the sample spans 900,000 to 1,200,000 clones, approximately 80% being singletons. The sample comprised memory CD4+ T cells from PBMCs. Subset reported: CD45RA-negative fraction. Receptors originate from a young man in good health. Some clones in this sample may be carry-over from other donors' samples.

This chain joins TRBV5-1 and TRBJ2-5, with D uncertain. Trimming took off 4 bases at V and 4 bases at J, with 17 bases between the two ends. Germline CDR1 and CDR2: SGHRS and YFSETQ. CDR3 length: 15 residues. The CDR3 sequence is CASSKEGMRAETQYF. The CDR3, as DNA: TGCGCCAGCAGCAAGGAAGGGATGAGAGCAGAGACCCAGTACTTC.

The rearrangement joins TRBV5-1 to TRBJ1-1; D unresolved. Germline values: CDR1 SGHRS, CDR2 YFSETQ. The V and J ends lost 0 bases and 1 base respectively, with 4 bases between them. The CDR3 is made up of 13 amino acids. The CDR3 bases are TGCGCCAGCAGCTTGGGGAAGAACACTGAAGCTTTCTTT. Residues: CASSLGKNTEAFF.

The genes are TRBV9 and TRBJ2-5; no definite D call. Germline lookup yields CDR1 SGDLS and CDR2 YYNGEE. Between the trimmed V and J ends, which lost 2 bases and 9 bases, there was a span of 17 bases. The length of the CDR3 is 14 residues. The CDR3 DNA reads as TGTGCCAGCAGCGTTAACGACGCTGTTGCGGCCCAGTACTTC. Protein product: CASSVNDAVAAQYF.

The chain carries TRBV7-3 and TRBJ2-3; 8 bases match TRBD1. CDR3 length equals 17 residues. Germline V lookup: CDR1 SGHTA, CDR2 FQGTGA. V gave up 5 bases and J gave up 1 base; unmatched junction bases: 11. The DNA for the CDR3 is TGTGCCAGCAGCGCTACCCGGACAGGGCTCGGCACAGATACGCAGTATTTT. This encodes CASSATRTGLGTDTQYF.

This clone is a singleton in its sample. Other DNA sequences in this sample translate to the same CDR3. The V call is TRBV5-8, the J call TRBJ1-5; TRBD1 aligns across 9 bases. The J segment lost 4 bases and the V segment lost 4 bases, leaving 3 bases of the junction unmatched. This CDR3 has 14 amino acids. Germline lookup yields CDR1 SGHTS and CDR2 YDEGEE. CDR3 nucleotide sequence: TGTGCCAGCAGCACGGACAGGGGAAATCAGCCCCAGCATTTT. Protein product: CASSTDRGNQPQHF.